This T cell receptor (beta chain) is from a study of CD8+CD57+ T cells in acquired aplastic anemia. At the level of the study: Across the sorted CD4+ and CD8+ cells, DNA amounts averaged roughly 3 ug. Study-wide results and caveats: Significance was not reached for CD8+ Simpson's diversity between patients and controls.

TCR beta VDJ and CDR3 profiles were obtained from a genomic DNA template. Via MiXCR, TCRdb re-called the reads, giving one row per CDR3 protein. The data contain under 250,000 distinct CDR3 sequences, 60% to 80% of them singletons. Selection for sequencing was limited to patients who had shown CD8+CD57+ cell expansion by flow cytometry. On this clonotype: As yet, its antigen is unknown.

Germline loops: CDR1 SNHLY, CDR2 FYNNEI. J gave up 5 bases and V 2 bases, and 4 bases lay outside the gene matches. This CDR3 spans 14 amino acids. The source material was sorted CD4+, CD8+, or CD8+CD57+ T cells (not recorded which) from PBMCs. This clonotype was obtained from a human donor with aplastic anemia. The rearrangement uses TRBV2 and TRBJ1-2; TRBD1 aligns across 8 bases. In DNA, the CDR3 is TGTGCCAGCAGTGAATACAGGGGGGGGTATGGCTACACCTTC. It translates to CASSEYRGGYGYTF.